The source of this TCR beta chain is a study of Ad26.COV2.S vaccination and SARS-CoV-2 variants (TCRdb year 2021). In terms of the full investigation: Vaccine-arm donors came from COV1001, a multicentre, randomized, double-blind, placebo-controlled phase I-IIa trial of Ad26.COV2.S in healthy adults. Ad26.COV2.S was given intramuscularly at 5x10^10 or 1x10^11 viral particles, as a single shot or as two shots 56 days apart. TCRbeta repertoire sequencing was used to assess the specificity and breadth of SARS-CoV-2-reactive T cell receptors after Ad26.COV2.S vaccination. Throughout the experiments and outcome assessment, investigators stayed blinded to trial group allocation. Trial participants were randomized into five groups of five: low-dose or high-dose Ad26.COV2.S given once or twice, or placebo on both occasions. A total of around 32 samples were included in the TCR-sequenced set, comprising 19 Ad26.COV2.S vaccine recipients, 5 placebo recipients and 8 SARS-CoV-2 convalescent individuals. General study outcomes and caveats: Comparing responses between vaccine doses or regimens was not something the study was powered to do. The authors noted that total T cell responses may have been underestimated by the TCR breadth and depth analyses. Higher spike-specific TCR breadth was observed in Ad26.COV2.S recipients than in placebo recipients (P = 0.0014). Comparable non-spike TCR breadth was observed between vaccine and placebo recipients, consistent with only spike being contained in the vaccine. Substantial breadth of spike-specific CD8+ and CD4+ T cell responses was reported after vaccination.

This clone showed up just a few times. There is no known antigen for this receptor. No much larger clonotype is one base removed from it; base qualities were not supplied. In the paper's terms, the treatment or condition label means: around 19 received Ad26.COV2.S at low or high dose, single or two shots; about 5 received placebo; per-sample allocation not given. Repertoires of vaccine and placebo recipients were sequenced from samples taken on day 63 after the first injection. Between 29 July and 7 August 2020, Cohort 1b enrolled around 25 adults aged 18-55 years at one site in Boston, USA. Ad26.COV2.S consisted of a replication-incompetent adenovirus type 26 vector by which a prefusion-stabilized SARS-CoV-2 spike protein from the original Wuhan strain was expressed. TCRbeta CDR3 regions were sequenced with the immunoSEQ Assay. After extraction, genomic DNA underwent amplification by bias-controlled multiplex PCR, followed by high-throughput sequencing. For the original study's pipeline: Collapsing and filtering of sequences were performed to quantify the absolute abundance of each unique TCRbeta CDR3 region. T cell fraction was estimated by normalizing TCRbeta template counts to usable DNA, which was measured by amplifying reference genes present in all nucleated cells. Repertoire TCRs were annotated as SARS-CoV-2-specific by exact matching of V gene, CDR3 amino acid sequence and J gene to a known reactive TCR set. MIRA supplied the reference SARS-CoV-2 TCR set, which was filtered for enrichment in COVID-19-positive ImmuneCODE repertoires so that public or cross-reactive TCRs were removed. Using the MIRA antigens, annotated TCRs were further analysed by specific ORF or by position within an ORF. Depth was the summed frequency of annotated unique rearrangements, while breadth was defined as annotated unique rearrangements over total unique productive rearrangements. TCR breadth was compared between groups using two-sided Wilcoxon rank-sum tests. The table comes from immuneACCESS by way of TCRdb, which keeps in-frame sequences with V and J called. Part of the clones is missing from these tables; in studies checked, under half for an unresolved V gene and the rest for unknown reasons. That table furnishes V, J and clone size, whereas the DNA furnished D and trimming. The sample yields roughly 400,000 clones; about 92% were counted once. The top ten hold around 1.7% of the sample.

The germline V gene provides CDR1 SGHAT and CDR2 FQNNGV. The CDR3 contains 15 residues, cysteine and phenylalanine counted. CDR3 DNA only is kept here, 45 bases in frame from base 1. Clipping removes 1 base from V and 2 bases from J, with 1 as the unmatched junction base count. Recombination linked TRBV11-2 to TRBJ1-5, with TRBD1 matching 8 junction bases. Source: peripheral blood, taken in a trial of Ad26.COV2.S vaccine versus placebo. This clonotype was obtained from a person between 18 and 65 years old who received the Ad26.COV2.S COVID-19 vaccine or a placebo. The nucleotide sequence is TGTGCCAGCAGCTTAGCAGGGGGCGGCAATCAGCCCCAGCATTTT. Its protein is CASSLAGGGNQPQHF.